This T cell receptor (beta chain) was captured in a study of T cell responses to AZD1222 COVID-19 vaccine. Study observations and caveats: There were mostly white British donors and more females than males, and clonal diversity was possibly underestimated. At study baseline, merely roughly 6 AZD1222 recipients were seropositive. Spike-specific TCR breadth and depth grew following two AZD1222 doses.

A word on this clone: Its matching antigen is unknown.

TCRdb's copy holds only in-frame clones and misses some; the assay was immunoSEQ multiplex PCR. The data hold some 190,000 clones, with 85% to 95% observed a single time. The source was peripheral blood, collected on day 0 of AZD1222 vaccination. The TCR originated in an adult in good health.

The CDR3 here is CASSLELAGGLYEQFF. The CDR3 DNA sequence: TGTGCCAGCAGCTTGGAACTAGCGGGGGGGCTCTATGAGCAGTTCTTC. The chain combines TRBV5-4 with TRBJ2-1, with TRBD2 identical over 13 bases. The CDR3 runs to 16 residues. Germline CDR1 SGHNT, CDR2 YYREEE (reference sequence). J lost 8 bases, V lost 0 bases, and 5 bases had no gene match.